Included here is one TCR beta chain sequence, with context. Seattle's enrolled individuals joined amid active infection and were then monitored longitudinally. This sample stems from a study of blood T cell repertoires in COVID-19. Study overall: The United States, Italy and Spain were the sources of the acute and convalescent COVID-19 samples. From T cells, B-cell-depleted T cells, or PBMCs came the material, which was cDNA or gDNA.

As handled by the study authors: Amplification of reference gene primers provided the estimated nucleated cell counts. Method: immunoSEQ multiplex PCR; TCRdb's copy keeps in-frame clones and lacks some. From that table come the V and J calls and clone size; the DNA was used to work out D and trimming. The sample consists of some 370,000 clones, 87% of them appearing once. The CDR3 is 13 residues long. V was trimmed by 6 bases and J by 2 bases, leaving 8 bases between them. The sequence was collected from a woman aged 30 to 39 with COVID-19, enrolled during active disease. V gene TRBV12-3 or TRBV12-4 combines with J gene TRBJ1-5; TRBD1 might be the D (6 bases). Source material: peripheral blood. This CDR3 is CASRQGGNQPQHF. The CDR3 coding sequence is TGTGCCAGCAGACAGGGCGGCAATCAGCCCCAGCATTTT.